The 25 T cell receptor beta chains presented below share a single source sample, sequenced in a study of blood T cells in healthy people across ages. A second PCR, run for roughly 7 to 11 cycles, used a sample-barcoded 5' primer plus a J-beta primer mix. TCRdb independently ran MiXCR on the 5' RACE reads; one entry per CDR3 protein. The table shows about 680,000 distinct CDR3 sequences, with over 45% occurring only once. Material: blood. The receptor set was obtained from a woman aged 55-70 years in good health.

The chain carries TRBV6-5 and TRBJ2-1; D may be TRBD1 or TRBD2 (5 bases each). The CDR3 covers 17 residues. Germline V CDR1 and CDR2: MNHEY, SVGAGI. The V end was cut by 2 bases, the J end by 4 bases, with 18 bases between. The CDR3 loop reads CASSYPPRDASYNEQFF. The CDR3 DNA reads as TGTGCCAGCAGTTACCCACCCCGGGACGCATCTTACAATGAGCAGTTCTTC.

This clonotype has just a few counts. The genes are TRBV7-3 and TRBJ2-3, with D possibly TRBD2 on 6 matching bases. V dropped 2 bases and J dropped 3 bases, with 12 bases sitting between them. The CDR3 is 15 residues long. The germline CDR1 and CDR2 sequences are SGHTA and FQGTGA. DNA of the CDR3: TGTGCCAGCAGCTTAGGCCTCGGGGGTACAGATACGCAGTATTTT. Its protein product is CASSLGLGGTDTQYF.

For this clonotype: At one of its ends the junction is not consistent with the germline gene, which may arise from a read error. The chain is built from TRBV7-3 and TRBJ2-5, with TRBD2 as a possible D gene (6 bases). The CDR3 extends over 16 amino acids. Germline assignment: CDR1 SGHTA and CDR2 FQGTGA. DNA for the CDR3: TGTGCCAGCAGCGCGACCGGGGGACGGGCCCAAGAGACCCGGTACTTC. This sequence encodes CASSATGGRAQETRYF.

This clonotype came up a few times. This rearrangement joins TRBV20-1 to TRBJ2-3; perhaps TRBD1 as D (6 bases). V was pared by 5 bases and J by 4 bases, with 22 bases between. Looked up from germline, CDR1 is DFQATT and CDR2 is SNEGSKA (reference sequence). This CDR3 comprises 16 residues. The CDR3 spells CSALPQGKIFSDTQYF. The CDR3, as DNA: TGCAGTGCTCTTCCACAGGGAAAAATTTTTTCAGATACGCAGTATTTT.

This clonotype was recorded at least ten times. V and J are TRBV7-2 and TRBJ2-5; weak D call: TRBD1 (6 bases). CDR1 and CDR2 (germline): SGHTA, FQGNSA. The CDR3 sequence is 13 residues long. Deletions cut 3 bases from V and 6 bases from J, with 11 bases between. As DNA, the CDR3 is TGTGCCAGCAGCTTCAACAGGGATCAGACCCAGTACTTC. Residues: CASSFNRDQTQYF.

The genes are TRBV20-1 and TRBJ1-1; TRBD1 agrees at 7 bases. Germline V lookup: CDR1 DFQATT, CDR2 SNEGSKA (reference sequence). V lost 3 bases to trimming and J lost 10 bases; unmatched junction nucleotides: 8. The CDR3 is made up of 12 amino acids. For the CDR3, the DNA is TGCAGTGCTAGGGACGACAGGGAAGGAGCTTTCTTT. It yields the protein CSARDDREGAFF.

This chain connects TRBV28 to TRBJ1-2; D call uncertain. Trimming stripped 2 bases from V and 5 bases from J, with 12 bases between. There are 14 residues in the CDR3. Germline CDR1 reads MDHEN; CDR2 reads SYDVKM. The CDR3 region is CASSLPERLYGYTF. Here the CDR3 DNA reads TGTGCCAGCAGTTTACCGGAGAGACTATATGGCTACACCTTC.

The J gene is TRBJ1-1, the V gene TRBV10-3, with D unclear. This CDR3 has 15 amino acids. Trimming took off 10 bases at V and 3 bases at J, with 21 bases between the two ends. From germline, CDR1 is ENHRY and CDR2 SYGVKD. The CDR3 coding sequence is TGTGCCAACGCGGCTGGGCCCCTAAGGGACACTGAAGCTTTCTTT. The encoded protein is CANAAGPLRDTEAFF.

This clonotype occurred many times. The chain has TRBV6-2 or TRBV6-3 and TRBJ2-1; 7 nucleotides align to TRBD2. Germline V gives CDR1 MNHEY, CDR2 SVGEGT. This CDR3 comprises 15 residues. V was pared by 2 bases and J by 0 bases, with 1 base of the junction left unmatched. The CDR3 protein is CASSYGGSSYNEQFF. The CDR3 coding sequence is TGTGCCAGCAGTTACGGCGGGAGCTCCTACAATGAGCAGTTCTTC.

The chain carries TRBV12-3 or TRBV12-4 and TRBJ2-7; 9 bases match TRBD2. The better agreement between TRBJ2-4 and the DNA end casts doubt on the J call. The CDR3 sequence is 14 residues long. The CDR3 reads CASSWGLAQNIQYF. In DNA, the CDR3 is TGTGCCAGCAGTTGGGGACTAGCTCAAAACATTCAGTACTTC.

This clonotype appeared many times. The chain couples TRBV29-1 to TRBJ2-1; 7 positions match TRBD1. CDR3 length: 14 residues. Trimming took 1 base from V and 12 from J; bases not matched to a gene: 12. Germline CDR1 SQVTM, CDR2 ANQGSEA. The CDR3 spells CSVEGQGPRGGQFF. CDR3 DNA: TGCAGCGTTGAAGGACAGGGTCCCCGTGGGGGGCAGTTCTTC.

The chain joins TRBV3-1 to TRBJ2-1, with D possibly matching TRBD2 (6 bases). The V and J ends lost 1 base and 4 bases respectively, with 20 bases between them. This CDR3 has 18 residues. Germline-derived CDR1 and CDR2 are LGHDT and YNNKEL (reference sequence). In DNA, the CDR3 is TGTGCCAGCAGCCAAGTGGGGGGAGAGCGAATGGGATACAATGAGCAGTTCTTC. This encodes CASSQVGGERMGYNEQFF.

The chain employs TRBV5-1 and TRBJ2-5; 10 bases agree with TRBD2. V shed 4 bases, J shed 1 base, and the junction held 7 bases outside the gene matches. CDR3 length: 16 amino acids. From germline, CDR1 is SGHRS and CDR2 YFSETQ. The CDR3 nucleotides read TGCGCCAGCAGCGCTTTCGGACTAGCGGTCCAAGAGACCCAGTACTTC. Translating gives CASSAFGLAVQETQYF.

The CDR3 coding sequence is TGTGCCAGCAGCCCACAGGGTCCTCTAGAAGCTTTCTTT. This gives the protein CASSPQGPLEAFF. The chain couples TRBV7-2 to TRBJ1-1; TRBD1 might be the D (6 bases). CDR1 and CDR2 from the germline V gene are SGHTA and FQGNSA. V gave up 5 bases and J gave up 8 bases, with 15 bases separating them. The CDR3 is made up of 13 amino acids.

The rearrangement joins TRBV5-1 to TRBJ2-1, with a weak D call TRBD2 (5 bases). The CDR3 is made up of 15 amino acids. Germline CDR1 reads SGHRS; CDR2 reads YFSETQ. The V end lost 7 bases, the J end lost 0 bases, and 14 bases lay between the germline ends. DNA for the CDR3: TGCGCCAGCGCTCCTCTAGGGAGCTCCTACAATGAGCAGTTCTTC. This gives the protein CASAPLGSSYNEQFF.

This chain connects TRBV5-1 to TRBJ1-2; maybe TRBD1 (5 bases). Trimming shortened V by 5 bases and J by 2 bases, and 13 bases separated the two germline ends. CDR1 and CDR2 from the germline V gene are SGHRS and YFSETQ. This CDR3 is 14 amino acids long. In nucleotides, the CDR3 is TGCGCCAGCAGGATCACTCCAGGGAACTATGGCTACACCTTC. Residues: CASRITPGNYGYTF.

Details on this clonotype: This may arise from a read error, as a much more abundant clone is one base away. The chain uses TRBV25-1 and TRBJ2-5; the D gene is possibly TRBD2 (6 bases). This CDR3 comprises 13 residues. V was shortened by 7 bases and J by 1 base, with 10 bases between the two germline ends. CDR1 MGHDK and CDR2 SYGVNS come from the germline V gene. CDR3 protein: CASTRAGQETQYF. CDR3 coding DNA: TGTGCCAGCACCCGAGCGGGCCAAGAGACCCAGTACTTC.

This chain uses TRBV7-2 with TRBJ1-1; D unresolved. This CDR3 has 13 amino acids. Germline CDR1 and CDR2: SGHTA and FQGNSA. The germline V and J ends were trimmed by 1 base and 7 bases, with 10 bases remaining between them. CDR3 nucleotides: TGTGCCAGCAGCTTAGTCAGCTGGGATGAAGCTTTCTTT. Its translation: CASSLVSWDEAFF.

As regards this clonotype: A read error is possible here, since a much larger clone lies one base away. The J gene is TRBJ2-7, the V gene TRBV7-2, with D unresolved. The CDR3 runs to 14 residues. Per the germline V gene, CDR1 is SGHTA and CDR2 is FQGNSA. V was cut by 5 bases and J by 4 bases, with 15 bases left in between. CDR3 bases: TGTGCCAGCAGCGTTGGCGGATATGGGTACGAGCAGTACTTC. Its protein is CASSVGGYGYEQYF.

CDR3 DNA sequence: TGTGCCAGCAGTGACAGCGGGAGGGAATACAATGAGCAGTTCTTC. Residues: CASSDSGREYNEQFF. V and J are TRBV2 and TRBJ2-1; 10 bases fit TRBD2. The CDR3 sequence is 15 residues long. With 3 bases clipped from V and 4 bases from J, the junction kept 3 bases outside the gene matches. Germline V gene lookup returns CDR1 SNHLY and CDR2 FYNNEI.

This clonotype was seen repeatedly, ten times or more. V gene TRBV7-2 combines with J gene TRBJ2-1; possible D gene TRBD2, 6 bases. This CDR3 region has 16 residues. V was shortened by 5 bases and J by 4 bases, with 18 bases between the two germline ends. From germline, CDR1 is SGHTA and CDR2 FQGNSA. CDR3 in amino acids: CASSPRALGRYNEQFF. As DNA, the CDR3 is TGTGCCAGCAGCCCCCGGGCTCTTGGGAGGTACAATGAGCAGTTCTTC.

J is TRBJ2-7 and V is TRBV7-2; tentative D call: TRBD1 (6 bases). The CDR3 covers 14 residues. The germline gives CDR1 SGHTA, CDR2 FQGNSA. V was cut by 3 bases and J by 0 bases, with 9 bases left in between. In DNA form, the CDR3 reads TGTGCCAGCAGCTTGAGACAGGCCTCCTACGAGCAGTACTTC. It translates to CASSLRQASYEQYF.

The chain links TRBV20-1 to TRBJ2-7; D might be TRBD1 or TRBD2, each matching 6 bases. Germline loops: CDR1 DFQATT, CDR2 SNEGSKA (reference sequence). The CDR3 contains 14 residues. Trimming removed 5 bases from V and 0 bases from J, with 14 bases in between. The CDR3 coding sequence is TGCAGTGCTGAAAAGGGGGGAGTCTCCTACGAGCAGTACTTC. As protein: CSAEKGGVSYEQYF.

The chain links TRBV6-6 to TRBJ1-1, with a weak D call TRBD1 (5 bases). Looked up from germline, CDR1 is MNHNY and CDR2 is SVGAGI (reference sequence). The CDR3 runs to 14 residues. V was trimmed by 5 bases and J by 3 bases, leaving 13 bases between them. The CDR3 nucleotides read TGTGCCAGCAGTGACTTGGGAGGGGACACTGAAGCTTTCTTT. Its translation is CASSDLGGDTEAFF.

The sample holds many counts of this clonotype. The chain links TRBV29-1 to TRBJ2-3; D is unclear. V was cut by 3 bases and J by 3 bases, with 4 bases left in between. Germline V gene sequence: CDR1 SQVTM, CDR2 ANQGSEA. The CDR3 totals 11 residues. CDR3 residues: CSVDVTDTQYF. CDR3 bases: TGCAGCGTTGATGTAACAGATACGCAGTATTTT.